This T cell receptor (beta chain) was recorded in a study of beta chain features in type 1 diabetes. The CDR3 runs 13 residues. Looked up from germline, CDR1 is SNHLY and CDR2 is FYNNEI. Trimming stripped 2 bases from V and 14 bases from J, with 17 bases between. Expressed TCRB transcripts got sequenced, as all isolated RNA was reverse transcribed. Sequenced by immunoSEQ multiplex PCR; TCRdb stores in-frame clones only, minus some. The sample yields 250,000 to 350,000 clones, approximately 14% seen once. This clone occurred many times. This sequence originates from a man in his thirties or forties in good health. Sequencing was carried out using central memory CD4+ T cells from blood. The V gene is TRBV2, the J gene TRBJ2-3, with a weak D call TRBD2 (6 bases). The CDR3 spells CASSELLAEVGYF. In nucleotides, the CDR3 is TGTGCCAGCAGTGAACTACTAGCAGAGGTCGGGTATTTT.